These 24 T cell receptor beta chains share one sample of origin, sequenced in a study of cytomegalovirus exposure and HLA in healthy donors. Assay used: immunoSEQ multiplex PCR; TCRdb lists only in-frame clones, some missing. The sample has approximately 190,000 clones, more than 65% seen once. Sequencing used PBMCs. The receptors originated from a woman in her 30s in good health and CMV-seropositive.

This chain uses TRBV5-1 with TRBJ1-4, with TRBD1 matching 8 bases. V lost 0 bases, J lost 6 bases, and 4 bases stayed unmatched. Germline assignment: CDR1 SGHRS and CDR2 YFSETQ. The CDR3 runs to 15 residues. In DNA, the CDR3 is TGCGCCAGCAGCTTGGCGGACAGGGACTATGAAAAACTGTTTTTT. Its protein is CASSLADRDYEKLFF.

This chain links TRBV6-5 with TRBJ2-1; a possible D gene is TRBD2 (5 bases). Per the germline V gene, CDR1 is MNHEY and CDR2 is SVGAGI. V was clipped by 6 bases and J by 13 bases, with 13 bases between them. The CDR3 loop spans 11 amino acids. The CDR3, as DNA: TGTGCCAGCAGCCTCCGGGAAAGACAGTTCTTC. As protein: CASSLRERQFF.

The chain recombines TRBV13 with TRBJ2-2; TRBD1 matches 7 bases. The CDR3 spans 16 residues. The ends lost 5 bases at V and 4 bases at J; junction bases unmatched: 10. Germline-derived CDR1 and CDR2 are PRHDT and FYEKMQ (reference sequence). The DNA for the CDR3 is TGTGCCAGCAGCAAGTATCCGGGACAGAGCACCGGGGAGCTGTTTTTT. Protein product: CASSKYPGQSTGELFF.

This chain joins TRBV6-5 and TRBJ1-2, with 9 bases that match TRBD1. The CDR3 is 15 residues long. Per germline, CDR1 MNHEY and CDR2 SVGAGI. The V gene end was trimmed by 2 bases and the J gene end by 2 bases; junction bases not matched to a gene: 3. The CDR3 loop reads CASSYDRGGNYGYTF. The CDR3 DNA reads TGTGCCAGCAGTTACGACAGGGGGGGGAACTATGGCTACACCTTC.

This rearrangement joins TRBV28 to TRBJ1-2, with TRBD1 as a possible D gene (5 bases). CDR1 and CDR2 from the germline V gene are MDHEN and SYDVKM. The CDR3 covers 15 residues. The V end lost 1 base, the J end lost 0 bases, and 9 bases lay between the germline ends. The chain's CDR3 is CASSLSTATNYGYTF. The CDR3 DNA follows: TGTGCCAGCAGTTTATCGACAGCCACTAACTATGGCTACACCTTC.

The genes are TRBV7-2 and TRBJ2-5, with 9 nucleotides matching TRBD2. V was clipped by 1 base and J by 3 bases; unmatched bases: 3. The CDR3 runs 15 residues. Per the germline V gene, CDR1 is SGHTA and CDR2 is FQGNSA. In DNA, the CDR3 is TGTGCCAGCAGCTTAGATCCTAGCGGGGAAGAGACCCAGTACTTC. Encoded protein: CASSLDPSGEETQYF.

The rearrangement links TRBV27 to TRBJ1-4; D not resolved. The length of the CDR3 is 14 residues. The V gene's germline CDR1 is MNHEY and CDR2 SMNVEV (reference sequence). With 1 base removed from V and 8 bases from J, the gap between germline ends came to 11 bases. The CDR3 nucleotides are TGTGCCAGCAGTTTATGGGCACGGTCGGAAAAACTGTTTTTT. Translated, it gives CASSLWARSEKLFF.

This clone was observed a single time. This chain's CDR3 is CSVSYRGLEQYF. CDR3 DNA: TGCAGCGTTTCGTACAGGGGGCTCGAGCAGTACTTC. The chain combines TRBV29-1 with TRBJ2-7; 9 nucleotides align to TRBD1. The junction had 5 bases not matched to a gene; V was cut back by 5 bases and J by 6 bases. Germline V gives CDR1 SQVTM, CDR2 ANQGSEA. The CDR3 totals 12 residues.

This clone was observed once. The genes are TRBV29-1 and TRBJ2-1, with 7 bases fitting TRBD2. The germline gives CDR1 SQVTM, CDR2 ANQGSEA. There are 14 residues in the CDR3. V was clipped by 3 bases and J by 0 bases; unmatched bases: 2. As DNA, the CDR3 is TGCAGCGTTGAGGGCGGGAGCTCCTACAATGAGCAGTTCTTC. Protein product: CSVEGGSSYNEQFF.

The chain is built from TRBV19 and TRBJ1-2; 10 bases are a match to TRBD1. The germline V gene has CDR1 LNHDA and CDR2 SQIVND (reference sequence). The CDR3 length is 15 residues. The trim removed 6 bases at V and 8 bases at J, leaving 12 bases unmatched. This CDR3 is CASRVTGGDSWGYTF. DNA of the CDR3: TGTGCCAGTAGGGTGACAGGGGGCGACTCATGGGGCTACACCTTC.

The rearrangement links TRBV6-5 to TRBJ2-7; D gene uncertain. The germline gives CDR1 MNHEY, CDR2 SVGAGI. With 5 bases removed from V and 4 bases from J, the gap between germline ends came to 12 bases. The CDR3 consists of 13 residues. This CDR3 is CASSATGGYEQYF. CDR3 DNA: TGTGCCAGCAGTGCCACGGGTGGGTACGAGCAGTACTTC.

This chain links TRBV5-1 with TRBJ2-7, with 16 positions matching TRBD2. The CDR3 has 17 residues. CDR1 and CDR2 from the germline V gene are SGHRS and YFSETQ. V was pared by 4 bases and J by 0 bases, with 4 bases of the junction left unmatched. CDR3 sequence: CASSLGLAGGPSYEQYF. The CDR3 DNA reads TGCGCCAGCAGCCTGGGACTAGCGGGAGGGCCCTCCTACGAGCAGTACTTC.

This clone has a handful of counts. The genes are TRBV5-1 and TRBJ2-7; the D is unclear. V lost 0 bases and J lost 2, with 9 bases in between. The CDR3 consists of 14 residues. Per germline, CDR1 SGHRS and CDR2 YFSETQ. The CDR3: CASSLAGGPYEQYF. The CDR3 DNA reads as TGCGCCAGCAGCTTGGCCGGCGGTCCCTACGAGCAGTACTTC.

The sample holds one count of this clone. V is TRBV7-2 and J is TRBJ1-2; D ambiguous. The germline gives CDR1 SGHTA, CDR2 FQGNSA. The CDR3 length is 12 residues. Trimming took off 10 bases at V and 4 bases at J, with 13 bases between the two ends. The CDR3 reads CAIHSSFYGYTF. CDR3 sequence (DNA): TGTGCCATCCACAGTTCCTTCTATGGCTACACCTTC.

Concerning this clone: One end of the junction fails to match germline, which may point to a read error. CDR3 sequence (DNA): TGTGCTAGCAGCCCCGGACTAGCGGGAGGGCGTCTCTCCTACAATGAGCAGTTCTTC. It translates to CASSPGLAGGRLSYNEQFF. This chain links TRBV7-7 with TRBJ2-1, with 15 bases aligning to TRBD2. Germline assignment: CDR1 SSHAT and CDR2 FNYEAQ (reference sequence). The CDR3 is 19 residues long.

In this sample, this clone turned up a few times. This chain connects TRBV14 to TRBJ1-2, with TRBD1 matching over 9 bases. V was pared by 0 bases and J by 3 bases, with 5 bases of the junction left unmatched. Germline assignment: CDR1 SGHDN and CDR2 FVKESK. This CDR3 has 16 amino acids. Here the CDR3 reads CASSQDQQGAYYGYTF. The CDR3 region has the DNA TGTGCCAGCAGCCAAGATCAACAGGGGGCTTACTATGGCTACACCTTC. Supplemented by reference TRBV14 and TRBJ1-2, the full variable domain reads EAGVTQFPSHSVIEKGQTVTLRCDPISGHDNLYWYRRVMGKEIKFLLHFVKESKQDESGMPNNRFLAERTGGTYSTLKVQPAELEDSGVYFCASSQDQQGAYYGYTFGSGTRLTVV.

The V gene is TRBV6-6, the J gene TRBJ2-7; D remains ambiguous. This CDR3 is built from 13 residues. The germline gives CDR1 MNHNY, CDR2 SVGAGI (reference sequence). Trimming stripped 6 bases from V and 0 bases from J, with 9 bases between. This CDR3 reads CASRAPDSYEQYF. CDR3 DNA sequence: TGTGCCAGCAGGGCTCCCGACTCCTACGAGCAGTACTTC.

The V and J genes are TRBV19 and TRBJ2-7; a weak D match, TRBD2 (6 bases). Trimming removed 5 bases at V and 0 bases at J, with 17 bases between. The CDR3 is 16 residues long. Germline CDR1 reads LNHDA; CDR2 reads SQIVND (reference sequence). The DNA of the CDR3 is TGTGCCAGTAGTCTCGGGGGACCGGCAAGCTCCTACGAGCAGTACTTC. It specifies CASSLGGPASSYEQYF.

V usage is TRBV5-1 and J usage is TRBJ2-5; the match to TRBD1 covers 7 bases. The CDR3 runs 14 residues. CDR1 and CDR2 from the germline V gene are SGHRS and YFSETQ. Trimming cost V 4 bases and J 5 bases; bases outside gene matches: 8. CDR3 sequence reads: CASSGRQGGETQYF. For the CDR3, the DNA is TGCGCCAGCAGCGGACGACAGGGCGGGGAGACCCAGTACTTC.

This rearrangement joins TRBV5-6 to TRBJ1-5; maybe TRBD1 (6 bases). Germline V CDR1 and CDR2: SGHDT, YYEEEE. V was shortened by 0 bases and J by 3 bases, with 13 bases between the two germline ends. This CDR3 comprises 16 residues. The CDR3 region has the DNA TGTGCCAGCAGCTTGGCAGGGGTCCAATTCAATCAGCCCCAGCATTTT. It yields the protein CASSLAGVQFNQPQHF.

V usage is TRBV28 and J usage is TRBJ2-1; TRBD2 aligns across 10 bases. In germline, CDR1 is MDHEN, CDR2 SYDVKM. The CDR3 has 14 residues. The junction had 5 bases not matched to a gene; V was cut back by 6 bases and J by 6 bases. The CDR3 here is CASSGLAEINEQFF. The CDR3 region has the DNA TGTGCCAGCAGCGGACTAGCGGAGATCAATGAGCAGTTCTTC.

This chain connects TRBV5-1 to TRBJ2-3; 9 nucleotides agree with TRBD1. This CDR3 spans 15 amino acids. Germline assignment: CDR1 SGHRS and CDR2 YFSETQ. V shed 0 bases and J 4 bases; nucleotides not matched to a gene: 3. In nucleotides, the CDR3 is TGCGCCAGCAGCTTGGCCGGACAGGGGCCAGATACGCAGTATTTT. Residues: CASSLAGQGPDTQYF. The full variable domain, with the rest looked up from reference TRBV5-1 and TRBJ2-3, is KAGVTQTPRYLIKTRGQQVTLSCSPISGHRSVSWYQQTPGQGLQFLFEYFSETQRNKGNFPGRFSGRQFSNSRSEMNVSTLELGDSALYLCASSLAGQGPDTQYFGPGTRLTVL.

V is TRBV6-6 and J is TRBJ2-5; D may be TRBD1 (5 bases). Germline loops: CDR1 MNHNY, CDR2 SVGAGI (reference sequence). The V and J ends lost 4 bases and 5 bases respectively, with 11 bases between them. The CDR3 is 13 residues long. CDR3 amino acids: CASSSWGWETQYF. DNA for the CDR3: TGTGCCAGCAGTTCATGGGGCTGGGAGACCCAGTACTTC.

The J gene is TRBJ2-1, the V gene TRBV29-1; D possibly corresponds to TRBD2 (5 bases). The CDR3 contains 18 residues. Germline lookup yields CDR1 SQVTM and CDR2 ANQGSEA. V lost 0 bases and J lost 0, with 18 bases in between. The CDR3 DNA is TGCAGCGTTGAAGATATAATGGGTAGCGAGAACTCCTACAATGAGCAGTTCTTC. Protein product: CSVEDIMGSENSYNEQFF.